This TCR beta chain emerged from a study of cytomegalovirus exposure and HLA in healthy donors. Study overall: Most genotyped donors, over 70% of about 360, had Caucasian-associated genetic ancestry.

Study-wide points: Researchers reportedly found TCR beta sequences accurately predicted most subjects' HLA-A and HLA-B alleles. Per published reports, the classifier diagnosed cytomegalovirus status with high specificity and sensitivity. Later analysis revealed greater clonal expansion in HLA-associated TCR beta chains than in equally common others.

The CDR3 has 14 residues. V shed 1 base and J shed 4 bases, with 10 bases lying between them. The germline V gene encodes CDR1 MNHEY and CDR2 SVGAGI. This clone was observed a few times. Antigen unknown. Use of 60 Vbeta and 13 Jbeta primers characterized the PCR. Measured with immunoSEQ multiplex PCR; TCRdb has only the in-frame clones, and not every one. The table records about 130,000 clones, 65% to 75% of them present only once. This sequence was found in a woman between 50 and 59 years old in good health and CMV-seropositive. Material for sequencing was PBMCs. V usage is TRBV6-5 and J usage is TRBJ1-2, with D unclear. The DNA for the CDR3 is TGTGCCAGCAGTTACTATCCGAGCCTCTATGGCTACACCTTC. This codes for CASSYYPSLYGYTF.